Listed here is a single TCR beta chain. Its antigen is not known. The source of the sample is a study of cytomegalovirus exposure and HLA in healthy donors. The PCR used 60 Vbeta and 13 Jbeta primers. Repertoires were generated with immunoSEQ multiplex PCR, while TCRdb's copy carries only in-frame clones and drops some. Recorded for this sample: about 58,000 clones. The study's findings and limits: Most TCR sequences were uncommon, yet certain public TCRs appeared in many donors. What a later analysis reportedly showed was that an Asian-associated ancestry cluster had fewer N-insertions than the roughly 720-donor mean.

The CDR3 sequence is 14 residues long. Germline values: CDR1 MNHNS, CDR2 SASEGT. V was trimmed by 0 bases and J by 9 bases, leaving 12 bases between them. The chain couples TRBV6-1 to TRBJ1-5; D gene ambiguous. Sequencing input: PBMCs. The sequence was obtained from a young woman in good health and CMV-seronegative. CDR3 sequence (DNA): TGTGCCAGCAGTGAAGCGTTCGAAGTGAGGCCCCAGCATTTT. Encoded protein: CASSEAFEVRPQHF.